This T cell receptor beta chain derives from a study of cytomegalovirus exposure and HLA in healthy donors. As for the study in general: Around 77% of around 400 genotyped donors fell in the Caucasian-associated ancestry cluster. Study-wide results and limits: Owing to their indistinguishability, certain V segments, notably TRBV6-2 and TRBV6-3, were excluded. Cytomegalovirus-associated TCR beta chains were listed, numbering 164.

This CDR3 contains 15 residues. Trimming removed 0 bases at V and 8 bases at J, with 16 bases between. CDR1 and CDR2 (germline): MNHNS, SASEGT. Regarding this clone: What it binds is not known.

The PCR employed 60 Vbeta primers together with 13 Jbeta primers. Using immunoSEQ multiplex PCR, the repertoire was profiled, and TCRdb retains in-frame clones only, with some absent. The sample lists 130,000 to 150,000 clones; under 70% were seen once. This clonotype was obtained from a woman in her 30s in good health and CMV-seropositive. V and J are TRBV6-1 and TRBJ1-1; perhaps TRBD1 as D (5 bases). The sample consisted of PBMCs. CDR3 amino acids: CASSEAGQGILEAFF. The CDR3 bases are TGTGCCAGCAGTGAAGCCGGGCAGGGAATTCTAGAAGCTTTCTTT.